The 29 T cell receptor beta chains listed next were all sequenced from one sample in a study of shared clonotypes between healthy human individuals. Method: immunoSEQ multiplex PCR; TCRdb's copy keeps in-frame clones and lacks some. The sample lists about 2.4 million clones, roughly 93% occurring once. The sequencing input was naive CD4+ T cells from PBMCs. Subset denoted: CD45RA+ positively selected. The receptors were sampled from a man aged 18-30 years in good health. Some clones in this sample may be carry-over from other donors' samples.

The V and J genes are TRBV5-1 and TRBJ2-1, with TRBD2 as a possible D gene (6 bases). The V and J ends lost 3 bases and 5 bases respectively, with 15 bases between them. The CDR3 totals 15 residues. Germline CDR1 reads SGHRS; CDR2 reads YFSETQ. CDR3 bases: TGCGCCAGCAGCTCGCTTACTAGCCGGGACAATGAGCAGTTCTTC. It is translated as CASSSLTSRDNEQFF.

The gene calls are TRBV18 and TRBJ1-5; TRBD1 matches 7 bases. The V gene end was trimmed by 3 bases and the J gene end by 6 bases; junction bases not matched to a gene: 8. The CDR3 covers 15 residues. The germline gives CDR1 KGHSH, CDR2 LQKENI. The chain's CDR3 is CASSPQGVGAQPQHF. The CDR3 DNA is TGTGCCAGCTCACCTCAGGGGGTTGGGGCTCAGCCCCAGCATTTT.

With respect to this clone: This specimen includes other DNA sequences encoding the same CDR3. This chain connects TRBV10-3 to TRBJ2-3, with TRBD2 matching over 9 bases. This CDR3 has 14 residues. Germline V gene sequence: CDR1 ENHRY, CDR2 SYGVKD. Trimming took 4 bases from V and 3 from J; bases not matched to a gene: 2. CDR3 loop: CAISVAGGTDTQYF. CDR3 sequence (DNA): TGTGCCATCAGTGTGGCGGGAGGGACAGATACGCAGTATTTT.

The chain recombines TRBV29-1 with TRBJ2-5; TRBD2 might be the D (5 bases). The CDR3 contains 12 residues. Trimming removed 7 bases at V and 5 bases at J, with 14 bases between. Germline V gives CDR1 SQVTM, CDR2 ANQGSEA. CDR3 bases: TGCAGCGCCGTGGAGGTCGCGGAGACCCAGTACTTC. Translation gives CSAVEVAETQYF.

This chain links TRBV5-6 with TRBJ2-2; a possible D gene is TRBD2 (6 bases). From germline, CDR1 is SGHDT and CDR2 YYEEEE. V shed 1 base and J shed 3 bases, with 10 bases lying between them. The CDR3 runs 15 residues. The CDR3, as DNA: TGTGCCAGCAGCTTGAGACTAGGCGACACCGGGGAGCTGTTTTTT. As protein: CASSLRLGDTGELFF.

The chain uses TRBV7-3 and TRBJ2-1, with a possible D match to TRBD2 (5 bases). The germline CDR1 and CDR2 sequences are SGHTA and FQGTGA. The CDR3 covers 16 residues. V lost 1 base to trimming and J lost 2 bases, with 12 bases between them. The CDR3 spells CASSLNGETTYNEQFF. DNA of the CDR3: TGTGCCAGCAGCTTAAATGGGGAGACGACCTACAATGAGCAGTTCTTC.

The chain links TRBV6-5 to TRBJ2-7; 12 positions match TRBD2. The V and J ends lost 6 bases and 3 bases, in that order; junction bases with no gene match: 6. Germline values: CDR1 MNHEY, CDR2 SVGAGI. The CDR3 consists of 15 residues. CDR3 in DNA: TGTGCCAGCAGCGCCACTAGCGGGAGGATCTACGAGCAGTACTTC. This translates into CASSATSGRIYEQYF.

This clone was seen just once. The chain joins TRBV4-3 to TRBJ2-7; D may be TRBD1 or TRBD2 (5 bases each). The CDR3 length is 14 residues. The germline CDR1 and CDR2 sequences are LGHNA and YSLEER. Trimming shortened V by 4 bases and J by 0 bases, and 10 bases separated the two germline ends. CDR3 residues: CASSPSRGSYEQYF. In DNA, the CDR3 is TGCGCCAGCAGCCCCTCGAGGGGCTCCTACGAGCAGTACTTC.

In the case of this clone: This specimen includes other DNA sequences encoding the same CDR3. The rearrangement links TRBV28 to TRBJ2-1; 7 bases are shared with TRBD1. Per the germline V gene, CDR1 is MDHEN and CDR2 is SYDVKM. The CDR3 runs to 15 residues. V trimming: 2 bases; J trimming: 2 bases; junction bases outside the gene matches: 3. DNA for the CDR3: TGTGCCAGCAGTTTAACAGGGGTTACCTACAATGAGCAGTTCTTC. It encodes CASSLTGVTYNEQFF.

The chain carries TRBV30 and TRBJ1-3; perhaps TRBD1 as D (5 bases). This CDR3 contains 13 residues. The V gene lost 5 bases and the J gene lost 2 bases, with 10 bases spanning the gap. Germline CDR1 reads GTSNPN; CDR2 reads SVGIG (reference sequence). The CDR3 DNA reads TGTGCCTGGTTGAGCAGGGCTGGAAACACCATATATTTT. Amino acid sequence: CAWLSRAGNTIYF. Full variable domain (rest looked up from reference TRBV30 and TRBJ1-3): SQTIHQWPATLVQPVGSPLSLECTVEGTSNPNLYWYRQAAGRGLQLLFYSVGIGQISSEVPQNLSASRPQDRQFILSSKKLLLSDSGFYLCAWLSRAGNTIYFGEGSWLTVV.

The chain couples TRBV7-2 to TRBJ2-5, with D tentatively TRBD1 or TRBD2 (5 bases each). CDR3 length: 16 amino acids. Per germline, CDR1 SGHTA and CDR2 FQGNSA. V shed 5 bases and J shed 4 bases, with 20 bases lying between them. CDR3 protein: CASSRSRDPGSETQYF. For the CDR3, the DNA is TGTGCCAGCAGCAGAAGTCGGGACCCAGGGTCAGAGACCCAGTACTTC.

The chain joins TRBV14 to TRBJ2-3, with D possibly being TRBD1 or TRBD2 (5 bases each). The V and J ends lost 0 bases and 6 bases respectively, with 13 bases between them. The CDR3 consists of 15 residues. CDR1 is SGHDN and CDR2 is FVKESK in the germline V gene. CDR3 DNA sequence: TGTGCCAGCAGCCAAGATTGGGGGAGAACGGATACGCAGTATTTT. Translation: CASSQDWGRTDTQYF.

The chain employs TRBV7-9 and TRBJ1-3, with 9 bases matching TRBD1. After removal of 3 bases from V and 0 bases from J, the junction contained 9 bases not matched to a gene. Germline CDR1 SEHNR, CDR2 FQNEAQ (reference sequence). This CDR3 contains 18 residues. The CDR3 DNA is TGTGCCAGCAGCTTGGTCCTGACAGGGGGTCGCTCTGGAAACACCATATATTTT. Protein: CASSLVLTGGRSGNTIYF.

This chain links TRBV7-2 with TRBJ2-7, with a weak D call TRBD2 (6 bases). Trimming removed 5 bases from V and 0 bases from J, with 14 bases in between. CDR1 is SGHTA and CDR2 is FQGNSA in the germline V gene. CDR3 size: 15 residues. CDR3 sequence reads: CASSTAGSLSYEQYF. CDR3 DNA: TGTGCCAGCAGCACGGCGGGATCCCTCTCCTACGAGCAGTACTTC. The full variable domain, rest sourced from reference TRBV7-2 and TRBJ2-7, is GAGVSQSPSNKVTEKGKDVELRCDPISGHTALYWYRQSLGQGLEFLIYFQGNSAPDKSGLPSDRFSAERTGGSVSTLTIQRTQQEDSAVYLCASSTAGSLSYEQYFGPGTRLTVT.

Details on this clone: A junction boundary mismatches the germline segment, possibly from a read error. V is TRBV29-1 and J is TRBJ1-1, with D possibly TRBD1 on 5 matching bases. Germline assignment: CDR1 SQVTM and CDR2 ANQGSEA. The CDR3 contains 12 residues. Written as DNA, the CDR3 is TGCAGCGTGGAAGGTGGGGGTCGGGAAGCTTTCTTT. Protein sequence: CSVEGGGREAFF.

The V call is TRBV7-9, the J call TRBJ2-7; 8 nucleotides align to TRBD1. The germline gives CDR1 SEHNR, CDR2 FQNEAQ (reference sequence). After removal of 4 bases from V and 5 bases from J, the junction contained 10 bases not matched to a gene. The CDR3 has 15 amino acids. In DNA form, the CDR3 reads TGTGCCAGCAGCTCGCAGGGGGCGAGATCTCACGAGCAGTACTTC. This sequence encodes CASSSQGARSHEQYF. The whole variable domain, filled in from reference TRBV7-9 and TRBJ2-7, reads DTGVSQNPRHKITKRGQNVTFRCDPISEHNRLYWYRQTLGQGPEFLTYFQNEAQLEKSRLLSDRFSAERPKGSFSTLEIQRTEQGDSAMYLCASSSQGARSHEQYFGPGTRLTVT.

The rearrangement uses TRBV30 and TRBJ2-7, with D uncertain. Germline CDR1 and CDR2: GTSNPN and SVGIG (reference sequence). V shed 0 bases and J shed 3 bases, with 15 bases lying between them. The CDR3 loop spans 15 amino acids. The CDR3: CAWSVPEAAHYEQYF. The CDR3 coding sequence is TGTGCCTGGAGTGTACCCGAGGCGGCCCACTACGAGCAGTACTTC.

The J gene is TRBJ2-3, the V gene TRBV7-2, with TRBD2 identical over 7 bases. The ends lost 5 bases at V and 3 bases at J; junction bases unmatched: 11. CDR3 length equals 16 residues. Germline V CDR1 and CDR2: SGHTA, FQGNSA. The CDR3 protein is CASSPRTWGGTDTQYF. Here the CDR3 DNA reads TGTGCCAGCAGCCCCCGGACCTGGGGGGGAACAGATACGCAGTATTTT. The complete variable domain, with remaining parts taken from reference TRBV7-2 and TRBJ2-3, reads GAGVSQSPSNKVTEKGKDVELRCDPISGHTALYWYRQSLGQGLEFLIYFQGNSAPDKSGLPSDRFSAERTGGSVSTLTIQRTQQEDSAVYLCASSPRTWGGTDTQYFGPGTRLTVL.

The V gene is TRBV5-1, the J gene TRBJ1-3; no definite D call. This CDR3 is 15 amino acids long. The V end was cut by 1 base, the J end by 4 bases, with 12 bases between. Per the germline V gene, CDR1 is SGHRS and CDR2 is YFSETQ. The CDR3 bases are TGCGCCAGCAGCTTGTCCGGGTCGGAGGGAAACACCATATATTTT. Amino acid sequence: CASSLSGSEGNTIYF.

This chain connects TRBV7-9 to TRBJ2-7; D remains ambiguous. The CDR3 extends over 11 amino acids. CDR1 and CDR2 from the germline V gene are SEHNR and FQNEAQ (reference sequence). V was cut by 5 bases and J by 3 bases, with 5 bases left in between. CDR3 amino acids: CASSHDYEQYF. The CDR3 nucleotides are TGTGCCAGCAGCCACGACTACGAGCAGTACTTC.

This clone was counted only a few times. The chain combines TRBV4-2 with TRBJ1-1; maybe TRBD1 (6 bases). The germline V gene encodes CDR1 LGHNA and CDR2 YNFKEQ. Trimming stripped 0 bases from V and 6 bases from J, with 11 bases between. This CDR3 has 14 amino acids. For the CDR3, the DNA is TGTGCCAGCAGCCAAGAGGGCAGGGGTGCTGAAGCTTTCTTT. This gives the protein CASSQEGRGAEAFF.

About this clone itself: The same CDR3 also results from other DNA sequences found in this sample. The V gene is TRBV7-2, the J gene TRBJ2-2; D gene uncertain. Between the trimmed V and J ends, which lost 2 bases and 3 bases, there was a span of 4 bases. The germline V gene has CDR1 SGHTA and CDR2 FQGNSA. This CDR3 is built from 13 residues. The CDR3 spells CASSLWDTGELFF. In DNA form, the CDR3 reads TGTGCCAGCAGCTTATGGGACACCGGGGAGCTGTTTTTT.

This chain uses TRBV28 with TRBJ2-7, with 9 bases matching TRBD1. The CDR3 sequence is 14 residues long. Looked up from germline, CDR1 is MDHEN and CDR2 is SYDVKM. The V gene end was trimmed by 2 bases and the J gene end by 4 bases; junction bases not matched to a gene: 3. This CDR3 reads CASSLGDRAYEQYF. In nucleotides, the CDR3 is TGTGCCAGCAGTTTAGGGGACAGGGCGTACGAGCAGTACTTC.

The chain joins TRBV5-1 to TRBJ2-7; 10 bases agree with TRBD1. Per the germline V gene, CDR1 is SGHRS and CDR2 is YFSETQ. This CDR3 region has 15 residues. V was pared by 4 bases and J by 1 base, with 5 bases of the junction left unmatched. The CDR3 DNA reads TGCGCCAGCAGCGCAGGACAGGGGGAGTCCTACGAGCAGTACTTC. It codes for CASSAGQGESYEQYF.

The chain carries TRBV12-5 and TRBJ2-1, with 9 positions matching TRBD2. Per germline, CDR1 LGHNT and CDR2 FRNRAP. The V gene end was trimmed by 7 bases and the J gene end by 5 bases; junction bases not matched to a gene: 3. The CDR3 is made up of 13 amino acids. This CDR3 is CASALAGHNEQFF. For the CDR3, the DNA is TGTGCTAGTGCCCTAGCGGGACACAATGAGCAGTTCTTC.

This clone is a singleton in its sample. Other DNA sequences in this specimen translate into the identical CDR3. The chain links TRBV6-5 to TRBJ2-1, with 12 positions matching TRBD2. V lost 5 bases, J lost 4 bases, and 3 bases stayed unmatched. Looked up from germline, CDR1 is MNHEY and CDR2 is SVGAGI. CDR3 length: 15 residues. CDR3 residues: CASSQLAGGYNEQFF. The DNA for the CDR3 is TGTGCCAGCAGTCAACTAGCGGGGGGTTACAATGAGCAGTTCTTC.

The V call is TRBV9, the J call TRBJ2-2; the D gene is possibly TRBD2 (5 bases). The CDR3 is made up of 17 amino acids. Germline V gene sequence: CDR1 SGDLS, CDR2 YYNGEE. The V gene lost 0 bases and the J gene lost 0 bases, with 12 bases spanning the gap. DNA for the CDR3: TGTGCCAGCAGCGTAGTCCCCGGGGTCGCGAACACCGGGGAGCTGTTTTTT. This translates into CASSVVPGVANTGELFF.

Here the CDR3 reads CASSLGQGFTYEQYF. The CDR3 DNA is TGTGCCAGCAGCTTGGGACAGGGCTTCACCTACGAGCAGTACTTC. The chain combines TRBV5-5 with TRBJ2-7; 7 bases agree with TRBD1. Germline CDR1 SGHKS, CDR2 YYEKEE (reference sequence). J lost 2 bases, V lost 0 bases, and 5 bases had no gene match. The CDR3 is 15 residues long. Based on the CDR3 plus reference TRBV5-5 and TRBJ2-7, the full variable domain is DAGVTQSPTHLIKTRGQQVTLRCSPISGHKSVSWYQQVLGQGPQFIFQYYEKEERGRGNFPDRFSARQFPNYSSELNVNALLLGDSALYLCASSLGQGFTYEQYFGPGTRLTVT.

Comment on this clone: This CDR3 is also generated by other DNA sequences in the sample. V usage is TRBV5-1 and J usage is TRBJ1-2; D call uncertain. CDR1 and CDR2 (germline): SGHRS, YFSETQ. The germline V and J ends were trimmed by 2 bases and 3 bases, with 8 bases remaining between them. The CDR3 runs 13 residues. The CDR3: CASSLNRDYGYTF. As DNA, the CDR3 is TGCGCCAGCAGCTTAAATAGGGACTATGGCTACACCTTC. Combining the CDR3 with reference TRBV5-1 and TRBJ1-2 gives the whole variable domain KAGVTQTPRYLIKTRGQQVTLSCSPISGHRSVSWYQQTPGQGLQFLFEYFSETQRNKGNFPGRFSGRQFSNSRSEMNVSTLELGDSALYLCASSLNRDYGYTFGSGTRLTVV.